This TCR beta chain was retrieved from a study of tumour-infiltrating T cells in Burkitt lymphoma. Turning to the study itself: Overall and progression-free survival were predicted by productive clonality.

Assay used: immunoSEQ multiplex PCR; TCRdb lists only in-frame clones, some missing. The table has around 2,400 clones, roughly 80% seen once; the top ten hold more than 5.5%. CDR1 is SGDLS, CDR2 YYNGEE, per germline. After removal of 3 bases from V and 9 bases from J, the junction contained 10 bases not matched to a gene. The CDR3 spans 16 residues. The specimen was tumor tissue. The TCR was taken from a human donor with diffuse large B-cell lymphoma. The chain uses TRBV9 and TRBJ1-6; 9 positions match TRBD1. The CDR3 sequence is CASSAGDTGGPSPLHF. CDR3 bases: TGTGCCAGCAGCGCAGGTGATACAGGGGGCCCTTCACCCCTCCACTTT.